This TCR beta chain was captured by sequencing in a study of blood T cell repertoires in COVID-19. Study-wide background: Samples came from the United States, Italy and Spain, spanning acute and convalescent COVID-19. Sources were T cells, B-cell-depleted T cells, or PBMCs; the material itself was cDNA or gDNA.

CDR3 length: 15 amino acids. Germline values: CDR1 SGHRS, CDR2 YFSETQ. The ends were cut back, 0 bases at V and 4 bases at J, with 10 bases in the middle. In the source study's methods: Quantification of nucleated cells was approximated via reference gene primer amplification. Clones were sequenced by immunoSEQ multiplex PCR, and TCRdb holds only the in-frame ones, with some missing. Clone size and V and J calls were adopted from that table, with D and trimming inferred from the DNA. The sample yields around 60,000 clones, approximately 77% seen once. This chain joins TRBV5-1 and TRBJ2-2; no clear D. The receptor's source is a human donor in a cohort sampled during active COVID-19. The sample comprised peripheral blood. The DNA for the CDR3 is TGCGCCAGCAGCTTGGGCTCTTTCGGCACCGGGGAGCTGTTTTTT. Amino acids: CASSLGSFGTGELFF.